This entry lists 25 T cell receptor beta chains sequenced from one sample in a study of blood T cell repertoires in COVID-19. Generated by immunoSEQ multiplex PCR, the TCRdb table keeps only in-frame clones and is missing some. The sample yields 45,000 to 65,000 clones, 88% seen once. Sequenced: peripheral blood. The source of these receptors is a human donor in a cohort sampled during active COVID-19.

This clone was seen a few times. V is TRBV4-1 and J is TRBJ2-2, with 10 positions matching TRBD1. The V gene end was trimmed by 0 bases and the J gene end by 5 bases; junction bases not matched to a gene: 9. The CDR3 length is 18 residues. CDR1 is MGHRA and CDR2 is YSYEKL in the germline V gene. The CDR3 is CASSQEYTGQGKTGELFF. DNA of the CDR3: TGCGCCAGCAGCCAAGAATATACGGGACAGGGGAAAACCGGGGAGCTGTTTTTT.

The gene calls are TRBV7-6 and TRBJ2-3; TRBD2 aligns across 8 bases. V dropped 4 bases and J dropped 1; count of bases not matched to a gene: 4. The CDR3 covers 15 residues. Germline V gene data show CDR1 as SGHVS and CDR2 as FNYEAQ. In DNA form, the CDR3 reads TGTGCCAGCAGCTCCCGAGCGGGAGGCACAGATACGCAGTATTTT. As protein: CASSSRAGGTDTQYF.

The J gene is TRBJ1-3, the V gene TRBV4-2; 7 nucleotides match TRBD1. In germline, CDR1 is LGHNA, CDR2 YNFKEQ. The J segment lost 1 base and the V segment lost 3 bases, leaving 6 bases of the junction unmatched. This CDR3 is built from 16 residues. DNA for the CDR3: TGTGCCAGCAGCCAGGGGACAGCCTCATCTGGAAACACCATATATTTT. It specifies CASSQGTASSGNTIYF.

The chain links TRBV6-5 to TRBJ2-5; possibly TRBD2 for D (6 bases). The CDR3 extends over 14 amino acids. Germline V gene data show CDR1 as MNHEY and CDR2 as SVGAGI. V lost 7 bases and J lost 1, with 13 bases in between. The CDR3 loop reads CASKKGTVQETQYF. Here the CDR3 DNA reads TGTGCCAGCAAGAAAGGGACTGTCCAAGAGACCCAGTACTTC.

The chain couples TRBV6-5 to TRBJ2-7; 9 bases are shared with TRBD1. This CDR3 comprises 15 residues. V lost 0 bases to trimming and J lost 6 bases; unmatched junction nucleotides: 6. Looked up from germline, CDR1 is MNHEY and CDR2 is SVGAGI. CDR3 nucleotide sequence: TGTGCCAGCAGTTACTCGGGACAGGGACGATCCGAGCAGTACTTC. Translating it yields CASSYSGQGRSEQYF.

The J gene is TRBJ1-6, the V gene TRBV7-8; 7 nucleotides align to TRBD1. Germline trimming cut 5 bases from V and 7 bases from J; bases unmatched to any gene: 2. Germline CDR1 is SGHVS and CDR2 is FQNEAQ. The CDR3 is made up of 13 amino acids. The CDR3 DNA follows: TGTGCCAGCAGCCGGGACAGCAATTCACCCCTCCACTTT. It codes for CASSRDSNSPLHF. Looking up the rest from reference TRBV7-8 and TRBJ1-6 gives the full variable domain: GAGVSQSPRYKVAKRGQDVALRCDPISGHVSLFWYQQALGQGPEFLTYFQNEAQLDKSGLPSDRFFAERPEGSVSTLKIQRTQQEDSAVYLCASSRDSNSPLHFGNGTRLTVT.

The V gene is TRBV5-1, the J gene TRBJ1-1; possibly TRBD1 for D (5 bases). Germline V CDR1 and CDR2: SGHRS, YFSETQ. Trimming stripped 0 bases from V and 4 bases from J, with 16 bases between. The CDR3 totals 16 residues. CDR3 region: CASSLVAGNEFTEAFF. The CDR3 DNA reads TGCGCCAGCAGCTTGGTGGCAGGGAATGAATTCACTGAAGCTTTCTTT.

The chain recombines TRBV19 with TRBJ1-5; the D gene is possibly TRBD1 (5 bases). Germline lookup yields CDR1 LNHDA and CDR2 SQIVND (reference sequence). V lost 3 bases and J 11 bases, leaving 11 bases between the germline ends. The CDR3 contains 12 residues. CDR3 DNA: TGTGCCAGTAGTATGGGGTCCAGGGCCCAGCATTTT. Residues: CASSMGSRAQHF.

The CDR3 region is CASSLVPGNTEAFF. The CDR3 coding sequence is TGTGCCAGCAGCTTAGTCCCAGGGAACACTGAAGCTTTCTTT. The chain uses TRBV11-2 and TRBJ1-1; D gene uncertain. The germline V and J ends were trimmed by 1 base and 1 base, with 7 bases remaining between them. This CDR3 contains 14 residues. Germline loops: CDR1 SGHAT, CDR2 FQNNGV.

The gene calls are TRBV11-2 and TRBJ1-3, with 7 nucleotides matching TRBD1. The CDR3 length is 13 residues. Germline trimming cut 5 bases from V and 6 bases from J; bases unmatched to any gene: 4. CDR1 is SGHAT and CDR2 is FQNNGV in the germline V gene. The CDR3 DNA sequence: TGTGCCAGCAGCACAGGGGTAGTAAACACCATATATTTT. As protein: CASSTGVVNTIYF.

The chain links TRBV7-2 to TRBJ1-3; D uncertain. Trimming cost V 5 bases and J 0 bases, with 11 bases left between them. The CDR3 has 15 amino acids. Germline-derived CDR1 and CDR2 are SGHTA and FQGNSA. The CDR3 region is CASSPPAVSGNTIYF. CDR3 nucleotide sequence: TGTGCCAGCAGCCCACCGGCGGTCTCTGGAAACACCATATATTTT.

A few counts support this clone. The chain links TRBV7-2 to TRBJ1-3, with 9 bases matching TRBD1. V dropped 5 bases and J dropped 0; count of bases not matched to a gene: 5. CDR3 size: 16 residues. The germline V gene has CDR1 SGHTA and CDR2 FQGNSA. The CDR3 DNA reads TGTGCCAGCAGCCCCTGGGACAGGGCCTCTGGAAACACCATATATTTT. It codes for CASSPWDRASGNTIYF.

The rearrangement uses TRBV7-9 and TRBJ1-1, with a tentative D call TRBD1 (5 bases). The V gene's germline CDR1 is SEHNR and CDR2 FQNEAQ (reference sequence). Trimming removed 2 bases at V and 2 bases at J, with 9 bases between. CDR3 length: 14 residues. CDR3 protein: CASSLTDSNTEAFF. CDR3 sequence (DNA): TGTGCCAGCAGCTTAACAGACAGTAACACTGAAGCTTTCTTT.

This chain uses TRBV7-6 with TRBJ2-2, with unresolved D. The CDR3 totals 16 residues. Trimming took 4 bases from V and 0 from J, leaving 12 bases between them. CDR1 and CDR2 from the germline V gene are SGHVS and FNYEAQ. DNA for the CDR3: TGTGCCAGCAGCTCTGGAGTCAGATCGAACACCGGGGAGCTGTTTTTT. This translates into CASSSGVRSNTGELFF. Complete variable domain (other parts from reference TRBV7-6 and TRBJ2-2): GAGVSQSPRYKVTKRGQDVALRCDPISGHVSLYWYRQALGQGPEFLTYFNYEAQQDKSGLPNDRFSAERPEGSISTLTIQRTEQRDSAMYRCASSSGVRSNTGELFFGEGSRLTVL.

The rearrangement uses TRBV19 and TRBJ1-5; D gene unclear. The CDR3 contains 13 residues. CDR1 and CDR2 from the germline V gene are LNHDA and SQIVND (reference sequence). The germline V and J ends were trimmed by 4 bases and 5 bases, with 9 bases remaining between them. CDR3 protein: CASSSRQDQPQHF. CDR3 nucleotide sequence: TGTGCCAGTAGTAGTCGCCAGGATCAGCCCCAGCATTTT.

The J gene is TRBJ2-2, the V gene TRBV25-1; D is undetermined. The CDR3 covers 12 residues. The germline V gene has CDR1 MGHDK and CDR2 SYGVNS. V was pared by 10 bases and J by 3 bases, with 9 bases between. The CDR3 protein is CATSGHTGELFF. The CDR3 region has the DNA TGTGCCACTTCAGGTCACACCGGGGAGCTGTTTTTT.

The chain carries TRBV6-5 and TRBJ1-1, with TRBD1 identical over 7 bases. V was clipped by 6 bases and J by 1 base; unmatched bases: 8. Germline-derived CDR1 and CDR2 are MNHEY and SVGAGI. The CDR3 is 15 residues long. Here the CDR3 DNA reads TGTGCCAGCAGCCATGGACAGGCCTCGAACACTGAAGCTTTCTTT. Its protein is CASSHGQASNTEAFF.

V gene TRBV30 combines with J gene TRBJ1-5, with a possible D match to TRBD1 (5 bases). V was clipped by 2 bases and J by 5 bases, with 10 bases between them. CDR3 length: 13 amino acids. CDR1 and CDR2 (germline): GTSNPN, SVGIG (reference sequence). CDR3 residues: CAWSQQVDQPQHF. CDR3 nucleotides: TGTGCCTGGAGTCAACAGGTCGATCAGCCCCAGCATTTT. Drawing the rest from reference TRBV30 and TRBJ1-5, the complete variable domain is SQTIHQWPATLVQPVGSPLSLECTVEGTSNPNLYWYRQAAGRGLQLLFYSVGIGQISSEVPQNLSASRPQDRQFILSSKKLLLSDSGFYLCAWSQQVDQPQHFGDGTRLSIL.

V usage is TRBV6-5 and J usage is TRBJ2-7; 11 bases align to TRBD2. This CDR3 spans 15 amino acids. Trimming removed 6 bases from V and 2 bases from J; junction bases left unmatched: 6. Germline CDR1 MNHEY, CDR2 SVGAGI. The CDR3 coding sequence is TGTGCCAGCAGAATGGGACTAGCGGCGGCCTACGAGCAGTACTTC. This gives the protein CASRMGLAAAYEQYF.

V gene TRBV11-2 combines with J gene TRBJ1-1, with TRBD1 as a possible D gene (6 bases). The CDR3 spans 15 residues. The V end was cut by 6 bases, the J end by 3 bases, with 17 bases between. Germline CDR1 is SGHAT and CDR2 is FQNNGV. DNA of the CDR3: TGTGCCAGCAGGCGAGACATACAGGGTTACACTGAAGCTTTCTTT. Amino acids: CASRRDIQGYTEAFF.

The rearrangement joins TRBV7-9 to TRBJ1-4; TRBD1 aligns across 11 bases. The V gene end was trimmed by 2 bases and the J gene end by 7 bases; junction bases not matched to a gene: 9. This CDR3 has 17 amino acids. Germline assignment: CDR1 SEHNR and CDR2 FQNEAQ (reference sequence). The CDR3 loop is CASSLRRGTGGGEKLFF. The CDR3 DNA follows: TGTGCCAGCAGCTTACGAAGAGGGACAGGGGGAGGTGAAAAACTGTTTTTT.

This rearrangement joins TRBV5-6 to TRBJ1-4, with 7 bases lining up with TRBD1. The germline V gene has CDR1 SGHDT and CDR2 YYEEEE. The CDR3 is 15 amino acids. With V trimmed by 4 bases and J by 5 bases, 8 bases remained unmatched. For the CDR3, the DNA is TGTGCCAGCAGCCCGACGACAGGGAGCAATGAAAAACTGTTTTTT. Residues: CASSPTTGSNEKLFF.

This clone was counted a single time. This chain uses TRBV19 with TRBJ1-2, with D tentatively TRBD1 (5 bases). Per the germline V gene, CDR1 is LNHDA and CDR2 is SQIVND (reference sequence). The CDR3 totals 15 residues. V gave up 1 base and J gave up 3 bases, with 12 bases separating them. As DNA, the CDR3 is TGTGCCAGTAGTATAGTTTGGCAGGGTGACTATGGCTACACCTTC. Translating it yields CASSIVWQGDYGYTF.

J is TRBJ2-3 and V is TRBV7-8, with D perhaps TRBD1 (5 bases). CDR1 SGHVS and CDR2 FQNEAQ come from the germline V gene. The germline V and J ends were trimmed by 1 base and 2 bases, with 13 bases remaining between them. CDR3 size: 16 residues. CDR3 protein: CASSLVTGRATDTQYF. CDR3 DNA sequence: TGTGCCAGCAGCTTAGTTACAGGAAGGGCCACAGATACGCAGTATTTT.

The J gene is TRBJ1-6, the V gene TRBV7-2, with D unresolved. Per the germline V gene, CDR1 is SGHTA and CDR2 is FQGNSA. This CDR3 has 16 amino acids. Trimming shortened V by 2 bases and J by 0 bases, and 8 bases separated the two germline ends. Written as DNA, the CDR3 is TGTGCCAGCAGCTTACGTTCAGGCTCCTATAATTCACCCCTCCACTTT. This sequence encodes CASSLRSGSYNSPLHF. The complete variable domain, with remaining parts taken from reference TRBV7-2 and TRBJ1-6, reads GAGVSQSPSNKVTEKGKDVELRCDPISGHTALYWYRQSLGQGLEFLIYFQGNSAPDKSGLPSDRFSAERTGGSVSTLTIQRTQQEDSAVYLCASSLRSGSYNSPLHFGNGTRLTVT.